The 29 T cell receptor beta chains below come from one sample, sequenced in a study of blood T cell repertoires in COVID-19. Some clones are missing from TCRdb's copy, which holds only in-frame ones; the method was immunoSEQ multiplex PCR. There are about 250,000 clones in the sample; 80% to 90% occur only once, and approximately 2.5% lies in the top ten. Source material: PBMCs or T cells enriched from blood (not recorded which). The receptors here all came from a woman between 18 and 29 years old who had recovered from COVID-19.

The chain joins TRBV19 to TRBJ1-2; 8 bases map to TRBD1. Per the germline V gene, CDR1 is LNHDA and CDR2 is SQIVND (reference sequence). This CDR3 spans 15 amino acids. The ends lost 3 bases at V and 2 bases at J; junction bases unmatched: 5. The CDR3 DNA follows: TGTGCCAGTAGTATGACAGGGGAGGAGAACTATGGCTACACCTTC. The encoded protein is CASSMTGEENYGYTF.

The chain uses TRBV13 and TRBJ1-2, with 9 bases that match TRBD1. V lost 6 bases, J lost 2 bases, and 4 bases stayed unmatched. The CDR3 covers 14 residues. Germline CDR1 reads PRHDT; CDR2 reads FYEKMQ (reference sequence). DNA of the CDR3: TGTGCCAGCAGATTCGGACAGGGGAACTATGGCTACACCTTC. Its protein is CASRFGQGNYGYTF.

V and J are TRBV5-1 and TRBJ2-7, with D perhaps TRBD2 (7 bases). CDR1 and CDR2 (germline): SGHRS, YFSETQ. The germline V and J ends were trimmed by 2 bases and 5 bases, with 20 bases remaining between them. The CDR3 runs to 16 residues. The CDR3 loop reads CASSFGSRGAGDEQYF. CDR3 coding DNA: TGCGCCAGCAGCTTTGGGTCTCGGGGGGCTGGGGACGAGCAGTACTTC.

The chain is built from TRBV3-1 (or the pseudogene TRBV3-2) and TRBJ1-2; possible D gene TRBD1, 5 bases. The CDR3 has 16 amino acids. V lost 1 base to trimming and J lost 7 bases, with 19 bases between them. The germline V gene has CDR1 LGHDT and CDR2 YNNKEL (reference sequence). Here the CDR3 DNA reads TGTGCCAGCAGCCAAGGGAGTAGGGGAATCTTAGGTGGCTACACCTTC. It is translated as CASSQGSRGILGGYTF.

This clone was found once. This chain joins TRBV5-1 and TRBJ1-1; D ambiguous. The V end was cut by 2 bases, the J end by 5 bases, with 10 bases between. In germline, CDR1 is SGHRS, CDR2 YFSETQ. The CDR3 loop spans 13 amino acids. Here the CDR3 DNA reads TGCGCCAGCAGCTTAGTGGTAGAAACTGAAGCTTTCTTT. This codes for CASSLVVETEAFF.

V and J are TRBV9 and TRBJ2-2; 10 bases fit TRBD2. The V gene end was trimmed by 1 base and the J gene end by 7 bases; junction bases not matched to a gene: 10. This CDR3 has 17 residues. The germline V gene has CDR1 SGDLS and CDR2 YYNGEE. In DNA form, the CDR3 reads TGTGCCAGCAGCGTAATGGGAGCGGGGGGGCATCACGGGGAGCTGTTTTTT. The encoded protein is CASSVMGAGGHHGELFF.

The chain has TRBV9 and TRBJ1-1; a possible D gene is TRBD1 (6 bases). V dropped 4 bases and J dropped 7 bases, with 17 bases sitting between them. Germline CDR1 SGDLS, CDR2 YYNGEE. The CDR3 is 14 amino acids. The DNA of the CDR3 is TGTGCCAGCAGCCTTCGTACAGGGACCCATGAAGCTTTCTTT. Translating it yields CASSLRTGTHEAFF.

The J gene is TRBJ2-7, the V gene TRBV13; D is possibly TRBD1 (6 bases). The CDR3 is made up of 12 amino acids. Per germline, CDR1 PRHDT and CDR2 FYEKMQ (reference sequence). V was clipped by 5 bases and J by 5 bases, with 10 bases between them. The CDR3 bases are TGTGCCAGCAGCCAGGACAGCCACGAGCAGTACTTC. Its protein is CASSQDSHEQYF. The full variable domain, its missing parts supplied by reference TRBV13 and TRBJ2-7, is AAGVIQSPRHLIKEKRETATLKCYPIPRHDTVYWYQQGPGQDPQFLISFYEKMQSDKGSIPDRFSAQQFSDYHSELNMSSLELGDSALYFCASSQDSHEQYFGPGTRLTVT.

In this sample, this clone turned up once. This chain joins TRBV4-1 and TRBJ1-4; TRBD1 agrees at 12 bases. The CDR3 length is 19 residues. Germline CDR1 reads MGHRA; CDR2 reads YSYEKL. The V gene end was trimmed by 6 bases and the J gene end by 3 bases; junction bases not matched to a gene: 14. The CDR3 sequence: CASSRFGDRGRVANEKLFF. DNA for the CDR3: TGCGCCAGCAGTCGGTTCGGGGACAGGGGGCGGGTGGCTAATGAAAAACTGTTTTTT.

This CDR3 reads CASSTYGGQPQHF. The CDR3 DNA reads TGTGCCAGTAGTACCTACGGTGGTCAGCCCCAGCATTTT. The chain recombines TRBV19 with TRBJ1-5; no firm D call. The V gene lost 4 bases and the J gene lost 6 bases, with 10 bases spanning the gap. Germline V gene sequence: CDR1 LNHDA, CDR2 SQIVND (reference sequence). The CDR3 has 13 amino acids.

Here the CDR3 DNA reads TGTGCCAGTAGTATCCCACGGGGTGATCAAGAGACCCAGTACTTC. This encodes CASSIPRGDQETQYF. V is TRBV19 and J is TRBJ2-5; TRBD2 might be the D (5 bases). In germline, CDR1 is LNHDA, CDR2 SQIVND (reference sequence). Trimming took off 3 bases at V and 2 bases at J, with 13 bases between the two ends. This CDR3 spans 15 amino acids.

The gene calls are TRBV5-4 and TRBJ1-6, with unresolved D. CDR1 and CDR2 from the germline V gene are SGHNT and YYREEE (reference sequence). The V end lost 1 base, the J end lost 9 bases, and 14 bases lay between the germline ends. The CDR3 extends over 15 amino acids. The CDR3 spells CASSLSGVVGSPLHF. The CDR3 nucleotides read TGTGCCAGCAGCTTGAGCGGGGTCGTTGGTTCACCCCTCCACTTT.

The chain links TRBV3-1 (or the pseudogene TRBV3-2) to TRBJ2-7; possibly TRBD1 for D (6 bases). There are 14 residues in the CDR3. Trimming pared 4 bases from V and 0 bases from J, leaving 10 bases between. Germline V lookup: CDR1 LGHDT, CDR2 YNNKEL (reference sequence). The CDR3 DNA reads TGTGCCAGCAGCCCCCGGGACACCTCCTACGAGCAGTACTTC. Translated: CASSPRDTSYEQYF.

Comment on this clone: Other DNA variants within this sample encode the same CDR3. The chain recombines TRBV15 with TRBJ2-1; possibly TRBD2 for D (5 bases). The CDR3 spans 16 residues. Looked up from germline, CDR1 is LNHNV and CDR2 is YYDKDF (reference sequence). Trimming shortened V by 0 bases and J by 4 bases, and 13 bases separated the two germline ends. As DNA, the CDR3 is TGTGCCACCAGCAGAGATCGGCTAGCCGGATACAATGAGCAGTTCTTC. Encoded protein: CATSRDRLAGYNEQFF.

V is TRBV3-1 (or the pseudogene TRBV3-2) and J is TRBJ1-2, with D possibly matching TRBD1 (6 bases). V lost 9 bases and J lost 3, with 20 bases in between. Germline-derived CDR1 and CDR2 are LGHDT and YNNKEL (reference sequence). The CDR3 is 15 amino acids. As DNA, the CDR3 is TGTGCCAGGGACAGCTTAAGTAGCATTGACTATGGCTACACCTTC. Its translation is CARDSLSSIDYGYTF.

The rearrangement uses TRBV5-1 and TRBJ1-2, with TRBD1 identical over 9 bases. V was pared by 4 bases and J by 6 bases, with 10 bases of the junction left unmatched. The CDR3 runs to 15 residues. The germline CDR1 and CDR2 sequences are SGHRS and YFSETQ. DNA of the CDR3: TGCGCCAGCAGCCGAAGGGACAGGGCTAAGAATGGCTACACCTTC. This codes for CASSRRDRAKNGYTF.

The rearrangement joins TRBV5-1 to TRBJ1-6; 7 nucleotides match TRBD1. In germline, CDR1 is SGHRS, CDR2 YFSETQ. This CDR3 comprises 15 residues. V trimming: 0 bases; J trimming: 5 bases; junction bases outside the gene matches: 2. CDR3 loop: CASSLGQGHNSPLHF. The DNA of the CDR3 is TGCGCCAGCAGCTTGGGACAGGGACATAATTCACCCCTCCACTTT.

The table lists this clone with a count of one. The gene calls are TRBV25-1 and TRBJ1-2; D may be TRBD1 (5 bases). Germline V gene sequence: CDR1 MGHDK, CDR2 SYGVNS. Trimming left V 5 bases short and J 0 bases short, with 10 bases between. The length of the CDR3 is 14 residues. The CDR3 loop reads CASSPPGTNYGYTF. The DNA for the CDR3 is TGTGCCAGCAGTCCCCCAGGGACTAACTATGGCTACACCTTC.

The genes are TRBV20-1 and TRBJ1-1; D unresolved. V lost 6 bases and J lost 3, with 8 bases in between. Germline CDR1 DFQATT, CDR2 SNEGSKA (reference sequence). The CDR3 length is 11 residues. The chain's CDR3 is CSAPRHTEAFF. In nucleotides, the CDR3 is TGCAGTGCCCCTAGGCACACTGAAGCTTTCTTT.

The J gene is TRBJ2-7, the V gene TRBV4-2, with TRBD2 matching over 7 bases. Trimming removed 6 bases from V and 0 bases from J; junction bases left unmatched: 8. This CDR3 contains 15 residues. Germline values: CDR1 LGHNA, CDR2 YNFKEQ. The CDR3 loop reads CASRRLAEISYEQYF. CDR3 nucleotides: TGTGCCAGCAGACGACTAGCTGAAATCTCCTACGAGCAGTACTTC.

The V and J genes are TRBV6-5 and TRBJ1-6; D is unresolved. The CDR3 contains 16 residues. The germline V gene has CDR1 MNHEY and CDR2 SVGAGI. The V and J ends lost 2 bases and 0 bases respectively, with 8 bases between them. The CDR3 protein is CASSYRVLSYNSPLHF. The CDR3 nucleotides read TGTGCCAGCAGTTACCGGGTACTCTCCTATAATTCACCCCTCCACTTT.

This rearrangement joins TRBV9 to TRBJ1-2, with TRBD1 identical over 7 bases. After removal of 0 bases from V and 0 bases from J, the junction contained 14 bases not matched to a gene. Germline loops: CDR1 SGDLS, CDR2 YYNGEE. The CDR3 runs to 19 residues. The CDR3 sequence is CASSVELPVRGSPNYGYTF. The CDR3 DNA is TGTGCCAGCAGCGTAGAGCTCCCCGTCAGGGGGAGTCCTAACTATGGCTACACCTTC. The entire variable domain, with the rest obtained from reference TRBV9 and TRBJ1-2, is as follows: DSGVTQTPKHLITATGQRVTLRCSPRSGDLSVYWYQQSLDQGLQFLIQYYNGEERAKGNILERFSAQQFPDLHSELNLSSLELGDSALYFCASSVELPVRGSPNYGYTFGSGTRLTVV.

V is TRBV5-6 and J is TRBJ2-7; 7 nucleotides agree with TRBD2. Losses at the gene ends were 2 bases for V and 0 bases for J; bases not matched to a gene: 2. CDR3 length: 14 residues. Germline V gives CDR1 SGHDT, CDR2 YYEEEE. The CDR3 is CASSFAGVSYEQYF. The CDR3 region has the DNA TGTGCCAGCAGCTTTGCGGGGGTCTCCTACGAGCAGTACTTC.

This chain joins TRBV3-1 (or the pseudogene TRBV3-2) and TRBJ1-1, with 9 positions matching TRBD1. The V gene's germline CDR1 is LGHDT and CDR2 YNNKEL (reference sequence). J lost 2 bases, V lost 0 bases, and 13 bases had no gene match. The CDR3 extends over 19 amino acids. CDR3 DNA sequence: TGTGCCAGCAGCCAAGACTGGTCAGGACAGGGGAGGGTAAACACTGAAGCTTTCTTT. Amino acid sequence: CASSQDWSGQGRVNTEAFF.

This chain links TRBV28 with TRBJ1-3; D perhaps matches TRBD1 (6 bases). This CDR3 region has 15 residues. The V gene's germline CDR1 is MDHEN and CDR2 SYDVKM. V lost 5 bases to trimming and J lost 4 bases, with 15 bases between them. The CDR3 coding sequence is TGTGCCAGCAGTCCCACCAGGGGTTCCGGAAACACCATATATTTT. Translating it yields CASSPTRGSGNTIYF.

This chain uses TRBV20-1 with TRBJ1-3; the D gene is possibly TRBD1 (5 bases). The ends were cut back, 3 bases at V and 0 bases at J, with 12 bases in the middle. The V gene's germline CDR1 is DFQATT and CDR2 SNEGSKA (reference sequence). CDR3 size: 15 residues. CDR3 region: CSASPDSISGNTIYF. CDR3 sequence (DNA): TGCAGTGCTAGTCCCGACAGCATCTCTGGAAACACCATATATTTT.

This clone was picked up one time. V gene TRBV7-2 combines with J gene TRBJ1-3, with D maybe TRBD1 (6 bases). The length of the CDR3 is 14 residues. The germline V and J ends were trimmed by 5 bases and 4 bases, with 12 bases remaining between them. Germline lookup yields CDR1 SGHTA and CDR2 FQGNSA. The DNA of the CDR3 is TGTGCCAGCAGCAAAGCAGGGGCAGGAAACACCATATATTTT. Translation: CASSKAGAGNTIYF. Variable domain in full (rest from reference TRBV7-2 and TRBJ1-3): GAGVSQSPSNKVTEKGKDVELRCDPISGHTALYWYRQSLGQGLEFLIYFQGNSAPDKSGLPSDRFSAERTGGSVSTLTIQRTQQEDSAVYLCASSKAGAGNTIYFGEGSWLTVV.

The CDR3 DNA follows: TGTGCCAGCAGCTTAGATAGGACTAGCGGGACCCAGTACTTC. It yields the protein CASSLDRTSGTQYF. The chain is built from TRBV11-2 and TRBJ2-5, with TRBD2 matching over 10 bases. Per germline, CDR1 SGHAT and CDR2 FQNNGV. The CDR3 consists of 14 residues. The trim removed 0 bases at V and 7 bases at J, leaving 2 bases unmatched.

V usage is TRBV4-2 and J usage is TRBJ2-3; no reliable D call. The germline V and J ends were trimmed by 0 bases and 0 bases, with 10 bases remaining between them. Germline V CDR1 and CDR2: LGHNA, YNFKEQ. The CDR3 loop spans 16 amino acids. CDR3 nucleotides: TGTGCCAGCAGCCAAGATGGCCAGAGGAGCACAGATACGCAGTATTTT. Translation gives CASSQDGQRSTDTQYF.